This TCR beta chain was obtained from a study of human T cells and chemical hapten exposure. Study-level results: Healthy people's immune response may differ from that of the donors, who had alopecia.

Original handling: Samples ranged from about 23,224 to 700,000 TCRs, with a median of around 100,000. From the RACE reads, TCRdb called clonotypes with MiXCR, one entry per CDR3 protein. For this entry, the V and J calls and clone size follow TCRdb and not the study's own pipeline. The sample has fewer than 350,000 distinct CDR3 sequences, roughly 8% seen once. Sample time point: pre-sensitization, week 0. Treatment described: therapeutic diphenylcyclopropenone sensitization with weekly scalp DPC. For this clonotype: As yet, its antigen is unknown.

Trimming removed 7 bases from V and 6 bases from J, with 18 bases in between. This CDR3 has 13 amino acids. CDR1 is SQVTM and CDR2 is ANQGSEA in the germline V gene. The sequencing here drew on whole blood, taken in connection with sensitization to the hapten diphenylcyclopropenone (DPC). This chain uses TRBV29-1 with TRBJ1-1; D may be TRBD1 (5 bases). The source of this sequence is a man aged 18 to 35 with alopecia areata. Some clones in this sample may be carry-over from other donors' samples. CDR3 nucleotide sequence: TGCAGCGCGGGGGTAGGGCTAGGCGCTGAAGCTTTCTTT. Residues: CSAGVGLGAEAFF.